This T cell receptor beta chain stems from a study of regulatory dendritic cells for organ transplantation. Clones were read by immunoSEQ multiplex PCR, and TCRdb kept only the in-frame ones, dropping some. The sample includes more than 5,000 clones, about 70% of them seen just once. Allogeneic regulatory or mature dendritic cells were co-cultured for four to six days with CFSE-labeled sorted T cells at 1:10. About this clone: Its specificity is unknown. This same CDR3 is encoded by further DNA sequences in the sample.

The trim removed 0 bases at V and 2 bases at J, leaving 6 bases unmatched. CDR3 length equals 17 residues. The germline V gene has CDR1 LGHNA and CDR2 YSLEER. The chain is built from TRBV4-3 and TRBJ2-1; 8 bases line up with TRBD2. The sequenced sample was memory CD8+ T cells from blood cultured with regulatory dendritic cells. Subset given: CD45RO+ memory T cells. The receptor's source is a human donor in good health. This chain's CDR3 is CASSQDTEAGAYNEQFF. CDR3 DNA: TGCGCCAGCAGCCAAGACACAGAAGCGGGGGCCTACAATGAGCAGTTCTTC.